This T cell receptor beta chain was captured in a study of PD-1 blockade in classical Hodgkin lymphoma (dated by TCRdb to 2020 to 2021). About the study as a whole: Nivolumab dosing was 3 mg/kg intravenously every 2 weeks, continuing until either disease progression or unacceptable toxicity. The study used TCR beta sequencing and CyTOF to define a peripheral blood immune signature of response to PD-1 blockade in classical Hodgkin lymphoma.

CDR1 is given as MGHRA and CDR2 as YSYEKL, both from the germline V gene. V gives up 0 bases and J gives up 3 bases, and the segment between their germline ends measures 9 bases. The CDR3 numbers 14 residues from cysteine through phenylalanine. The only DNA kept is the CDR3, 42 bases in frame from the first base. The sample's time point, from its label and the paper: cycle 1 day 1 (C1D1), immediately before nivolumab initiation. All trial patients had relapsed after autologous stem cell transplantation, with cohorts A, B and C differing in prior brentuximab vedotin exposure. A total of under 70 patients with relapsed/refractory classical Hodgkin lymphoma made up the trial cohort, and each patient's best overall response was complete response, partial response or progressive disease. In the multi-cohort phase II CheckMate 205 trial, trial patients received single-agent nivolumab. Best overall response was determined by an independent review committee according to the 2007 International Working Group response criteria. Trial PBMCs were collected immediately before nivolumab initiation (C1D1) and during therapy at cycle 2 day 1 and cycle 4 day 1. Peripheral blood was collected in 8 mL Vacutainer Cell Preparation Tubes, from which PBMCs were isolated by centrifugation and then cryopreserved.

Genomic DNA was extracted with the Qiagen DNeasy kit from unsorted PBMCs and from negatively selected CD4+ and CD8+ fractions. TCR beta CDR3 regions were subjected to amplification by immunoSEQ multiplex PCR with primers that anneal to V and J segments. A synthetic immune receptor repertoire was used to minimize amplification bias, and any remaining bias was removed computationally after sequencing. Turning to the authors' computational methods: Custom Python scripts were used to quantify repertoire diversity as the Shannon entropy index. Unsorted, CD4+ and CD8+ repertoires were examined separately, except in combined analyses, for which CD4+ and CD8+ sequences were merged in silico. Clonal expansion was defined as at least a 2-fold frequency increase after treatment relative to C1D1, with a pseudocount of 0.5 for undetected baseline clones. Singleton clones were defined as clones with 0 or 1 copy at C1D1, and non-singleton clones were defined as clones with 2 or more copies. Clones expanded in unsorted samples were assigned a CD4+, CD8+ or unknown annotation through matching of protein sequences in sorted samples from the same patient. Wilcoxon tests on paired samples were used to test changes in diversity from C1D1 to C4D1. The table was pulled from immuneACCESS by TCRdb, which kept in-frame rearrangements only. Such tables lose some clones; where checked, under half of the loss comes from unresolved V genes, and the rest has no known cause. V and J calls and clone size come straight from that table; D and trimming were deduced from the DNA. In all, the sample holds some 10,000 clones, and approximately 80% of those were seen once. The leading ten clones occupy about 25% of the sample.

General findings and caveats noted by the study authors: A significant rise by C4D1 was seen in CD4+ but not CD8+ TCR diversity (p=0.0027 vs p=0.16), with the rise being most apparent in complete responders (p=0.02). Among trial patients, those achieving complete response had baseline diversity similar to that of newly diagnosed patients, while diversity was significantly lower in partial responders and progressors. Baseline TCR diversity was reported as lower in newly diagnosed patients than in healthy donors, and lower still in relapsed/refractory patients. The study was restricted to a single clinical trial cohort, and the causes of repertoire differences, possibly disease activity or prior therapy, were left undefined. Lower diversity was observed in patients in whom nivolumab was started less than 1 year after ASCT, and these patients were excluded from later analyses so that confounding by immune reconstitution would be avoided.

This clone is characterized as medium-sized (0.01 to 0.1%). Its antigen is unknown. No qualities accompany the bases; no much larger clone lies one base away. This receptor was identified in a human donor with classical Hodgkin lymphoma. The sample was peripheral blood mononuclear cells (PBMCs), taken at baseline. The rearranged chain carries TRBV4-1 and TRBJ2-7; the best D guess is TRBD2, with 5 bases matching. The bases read TGCGCCAGCAGCCAAGAACCAGACTACTACGAGCAGTACTTC. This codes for CASSQEPDYYEQYF.